A single sample gave rise to the 25 T cell receptor beta chains below, sequenced in a study of control samples from healthy donors and cancer patients. This table comes from immunoSEQ multiplex PCR, and its TCRdb copy is limited to in-frame clones, with some not included. The sample comprises 170,000 or so clones, 90% to 95% of which are singletons, and over 1.1% rests with the top ten. The sample comprised blood. These receptors were collected from a man under 40 in good health.

V gene TRBV5-4 combines with J gene TRBJ1-4; D might be TRBD1 (6 bases). Germline-derived CDR1 and CDR2 are SGHNT and YYREEE (reference sequence). The CDR3 is 13 residues long. Between the trimmed V and J ends, which lost 3 bases and 8 bases, there was a span of 11 bases. The CDR3 DNA follows: TGTGCCAGCAGCTATGGACAGACGGAAAAACTGTTTTTT. Encoded protein: CASSYGQTEKLFF.

The J gene is TRBJ2-5, the V gene TRBV7-9, with D possibly being TRBD2 (6 bases). Trimming took off 3 bases at V and 5 bases at J, with 10 bases between the two ends. Germline values: CDR1 SEHNR, CDR2 FQNEAQ (reference sequence). CDR3 size: 13 residues. The CDR3 spells CASSFGGAETQYF. CDR3 DNA sequence: TGTGCCAGCAGCTTTGGAGGGGCGGAGACCCAGTACTTC.

V and J are TRBV21-1 and TRBJ2-7; TRBD2 is the table's D call, not checked against the DNA. TRBV21-1 is a listed pseudogene. This CDR3 comprises 13 residues. The chain's CDR3 is CASSQRRSYEQYF. CDR3 DNA sequence: TGTGCCAGCAGCCAGAGGCGCAGCTACGAGCAGTACTTC.

CDR3 coding DNA: TGTGCTAGTGGTTTGTCCCTCGCGGCCCCCCTCTATGGCTACACCTTC. It translates to CASGLSLAAPLYGYTF. The chain couples TRBV12-5 to TRBJ1-2; D gene unclear. The CDR3 sequence is 16 residues long. Germline lookup yields CDR1 LGHNT and CDR2 FRNRAP. Trimming stripped 2 bases from V and 4 bases from J, with 17 bases between.

J is TRBJ1-2 and V is TRBV5-4; a possible D gene is TRBD1 (6 bases). CDR1 is SGHNT, CDR2 YYREEE, per germline (reference sequence). This CDR3 spans 13 amino acids. V lost 6 bases and J lost 8, with 17 bases in between. The CDR3 sequence is CASTRDTEGGYTF. Here the CDR3 DNA reads TGTGCCAGCACACGGGACACGGAAGGGGGCTACACCTTC.

The CDR3 reads CASSYGGFFPDTQYF. CDR3 DNA sequence: TGTGCCAGCAGTTACGGGGGTTTTTTCCCAGATACGCAGTATTTT. The chain combines TRBV6-2 or TRBV6-3 with TRBJ2-3; the D gene could be TRBD1 or TRBD2 (5 bases each). The CDR3 totals 15 residues. In germline, CDR1 is MNHEY, CDR2 SVGEGT. With 2 bases removed from V and 4 bases from J, the gap between germline ends came to 13 bases.

The V call is TRBV27, the J call TRBJ1-6; 9 bases map to TRBD1. Germline values: CDR1 MNHEY, CDR2 SMNVEV (reference sequence). This CDR3 contains 14 residues. Trimming at V came to 7 bases and at J to 7 bases, leaving 5 bases not matched to a gene. The CDR3 loop reads CASKQGQGNSPLHF. The CDR3 DNA follows: TGTGCCAGCAAACAGGGACAGGGAAATTCACCCCTCCACTTT.

The rearrangement links TRBV2 to TRBJ2-1; 11 bases line up with TRBD2. The germline V gene has CDR1 SNHLY and CDR2 FYNNEI. This CDR3 comprises 16 residues. V trimming: 4 bases; J trimming: 8 bases; junction bases outside the gene matches: 10. The CDR3 region has the DNA TGTGCCAGCAGTGGAGAGCGACTAGCGGGAAGCTATGAGCAGTTCTTC. It encodes CASSGERLAGSYEQFF. Full variable domain (missing parts from reference TRBV2 and TRBJ2-1): EPEVTQTPSHQVTQMGQEVILRCVPISNHLYFYWYRQILGQKVEFLVSFYNNEISEKSEIFDDQFSVERPDGSNFTLKIRSTKLEDSAMYFCASSGERLAGSYEQFFGPGTRLTVL.

The V call is TRBV7-2, the J call TRBJ2-1, with 7 bases lining up with TRBD2. CDR3 length: 15 amino acids. After removal of 2 bases from V and 13 bases from J, the junction contained 14 bases not matched to a gene. Germline CDR1 reads SGHTA; CDR2 reads FQGNSA. The CDR3 nucleotides are TGTGCCAGCAGCTTAATTTCCTGGGTTTGGGGGGGACAGTTCTTC. Amino acids: CASSLISWVWGGQFF.

This sequence joins TRBV2 and TRBJ2-7; D is possibly TRBD2 (6 bases). The germline V gene encodes CDR1 SNHLY and CDR2 FYNNEI. The CDR3 is 15 amino acids. The germline V and J ends were trimmed by 2 bases and 3 bases, with 14 bases remaining between them. In nucleotides, the CDR3 is TGTGCCAGCAGTGAACAGAGCGGGTTAGGCTACGAGCAGTACTTC. This translates into CASSEQSGLGYEQYF.

The gene calls are TRBV7-2 and TRBJ1-1, with D perhaps TRBD1 (6 bases). This CDR3 contains 14 residues. Looked up from germline, CDR1 is SGHTA and CDR2 is FQGNSA. V shed 8 bases and J shed 8 bases, with 21 bases lying between them. The CDR3 reads CASWRGRTGREAFF. The CDR3 DNA follows: TGTGCCAGCTGGCGAGGGAGAACAGGGCGAGAAGCTTTCTTT.

CDR3 DNA sequence: TGTGCCAGCTCCCGCGGACAGGGACAAGAGACCCAGTACTTC. The encoded protein is CASSRGQGQETQYF. The chain carries TRBV18 and TRBJ2-5; TRBD1 matches 8 bases. The J segment lost 2 bases and the V segment lost 6 bases, leaving 5 bases of the junction unmatched. This CDR3 is 14 amino acids long. Germline V CDR1 and CDR2: KGHSH, LQKENI.

The V gene is TRBV5-1, the J gene TRBJ2-2; D gene unclear. This CDR3 comprises 15 residues. Germline V lookup: CDR1 SGHRS, CDR2 YFSETQ. The V end was cut by 0 bases, the J end by 6 bases, with 12 bases between. CDR3 in amino acids: CASSLGSNAAGELFF. CDR3 coding DNA: TGCGCCAGCAGCTTGGGCAGTAACGCAGCCGGGGAGCTGTTTTTT.

The chain employs TRBV7-2 and TRBJ1-5; D unresolved. This CDR3 has 13 residues. Germline lookup yields CDR1 SGHTA and CDR2 FQGNSA. The germline V and J ends were trimmed by 3 bases and 2 bases, with 5 bases remaining between them. CDR3 in DNA: TGTGCCAGCAGCTTGCGAGGCAATCAGCCCCAGCATTTT. Translated: CASSLRGNQPQHF.

The V and J genes are TRBV27 and TRBJ1-1; D may be TRBD1 (5 bases). There are 14 residues in the CDR3. Trimming took 5 bases from V and 6 from J, leaving 16 bases between them. Per the germline V gene, CDR1 is MNHEY and CDR2 is SMNVEV (reference sequence). This CDR3 reads CASSRPREGSEAFF. In DNA, the CDR3 is TGTGCCAGCAGTCGACCCAGGGAGGGCTCTGAAGCTTTCTTT.

The chain carries TRBV24-1 and TRBJ2-3; no firm D call. Trimming took off 2 bases at V and 3 bases at J, with 11 bases between the two ends. Germline CDR1 KGHDR, CDR2 SFDVKD. This CDR3 contains 15 residues. The CDR3 DNA is TGTGCCACCAGTGATTCTGCCAGACCGACAGATACGCAGTATTTT. Protein: CATSDSARPTDTQYF.

In the case of this clone: Other DNA sequences within the sample encode an identical CDR3. V usage is TRBV9 and J usage is TRBJ2-5, with 11 bases aligning to TRBD1. Germline-derived CDR1 and CDR2 are SGDLS and YYNGEE. The CDR3 spans 15 residues. Unmatched junction bases numbered 3, after V lost 0 bases and J lost 5 bases. The CDR3 nucleotides read TGTGCCAGCAGCGTAGGGACAGGGGGCGCGGAGACCCAGTACTTC. Translation: CASSVGTGGAETQYF.

The chain uses TRBV28 and TRBJ1-5; 8 nucleotides agree with TRBD1. This CDR3 contains 19 residues. Germline CDR1 is MDHEN and CDR2 is SYDVKM. With 6 bases clipped from V and 3 bases from J, the junction kept 19 bases outside the gene matches. The CDR3 protein is CASSPRTGSRGKVNQPQHF. Written as DNA, the CDR3 is TGTGCCAGCAGCCCAAGGACAGGGTCGCGTGGCAAGGTCAATCAGCCCCAGCATTTT.

On this clone itself: Other DNA sequences in this specimen translate into the identical CDR3. The chain joins TRBV27 to TRBJ1-5; D unresolved. The CDR3 consists of 14 residues. The ends were cut back, 6 bases at V and 1 base at J, with 10 bases in the middle. Germline V CDR1 and CDR2: MNHEY, SMNVEV (reference sequence). CDR3 residues: CASSPRGSNQPQHF. DNA of the CDR3: TGTGCCAGCAGCCCACGTGGGAGCAATCAGCCCCAGCATTTT.

This rearrangement joins TRBV2 to TRBJ1-5, with a possible D match to TRBD1 (6 bases). The CDR3 extends over 13 amino acids. Germline CDR1 is SNHLY and CDR2 is FYNNEI. V shed 7 bases and J shed 7 bases, with 14 bases lying between them. The CDR3 DNA reads as TGTGCCAGCACGAGGGCACAGGGCCAGCCCCAGCATTTT. Its translation: CASTRAQGQPQHF. The variable domain in full, with the rest retrieved from reference TRBV2 and TRBJ1-5, is EPEVTQTPSHQVTQMGQEVILRCVPISNHLYFYWYRQILGQKVEFLVSFYNNEISEKSEIFDDQFSVERPDGSNFTLKIRSTKLEDSAMYFCASTRAQGQPQHFGDGTRLSIL.

A note on this clone: Other DNA sequences in this sample translate to the same CDR3. Written as DNA, the CDR3 is TGTGCCAGCAGCGTAGGACTAGCGGCCCTCAATGAGCAGTTCTTC. It is translated as CASSVGLAALNEQFF. This chain uses TRBV9 with TRBJ2-1, with 9 positions matching TRBD2. CDR1 and CDR2 (germline): SGDLS, YYNGEE. The CDR3 loop spans 15 amino acids. Trimming removed 0 bases from V and 6 bases from J; junction bases left unmatched: 4.

The chain has TRBV10-2 and TRBJ2-7; 7 bases agree with TRBD1. CDR1 and CDR2 (germline): WSHSY, SAAADI. Germline trimming cut 4 bases from V and 4 bases from J; bases unmatched to any gene: 4. The CDR3 is 13 amino acids. The CDR3 spells CASSANRGYEQYF. The DNA for the CDR3 is TGCGCCAGCAGTGCAAACAGGGGTTACGAGCAGTACTTC.

The J gene is TRBJ1-5, the V gene TRBV27; 12 nucleotides align to TRBD1. Germline CDR1 reads MNHEY; CDR2 reads SMNVEV (reference sequence). Trimming removed 6 bases from V and 6 bases from J; junction bases left unmatched: 0. This CDR3 has 13 residues. In DNA, the CDR3 is TGTGCCAGCAGGGGACAGGGGGCTCAGCCCCAGCATTTT. Its protein product is CASRGQGAQPQHF.

The rearrangement uses TRBV7-9 and TRBJ1-2; D may be TRBD1 (5 bases). The germline V gene encodes CDR1 SEHNR and CDR2 FQNEAQ (reference sequence). The CDR3 extends over 13 amino acids. Trimming removed 5 bases at V and 6 bases at J, with 13 bases between. This chain's CDR3 is CASSHVGGDGYTF. The CDR3 nucleotides read TGTGCCAGCAGCCACGTCGGAGGGGATGGCTACACCTTC.

This sequence joins TRBV11-2 and TRBJ1-1; 9 bases match TRBD1. Trimming took 4 bases from V and 0 from J; bases not matched to a gene: 3. CDR3 size: 15 residues. In germline, CDR1 is SGHAT, CDR2 FQNNGV. Here the CDR3 DNA reads TGTGCCAGCAGCTCCGGGACAGGGATGAACACTGAAGCTTTCTTT. It yields the protein CASSSGTGMNTEAFF. The full variable domain, completed using reference TRBV11-2 and TRBJ1-1, is EAGVAQSPRYKIIEKRQSVAFWCNPISGHATLYWYQQILGQGPKLLIQFQNNGVVDDSQLPKDRFSAERLKGVDSTLKIQPAKLEDSAVYLCASSSGTGMNTEAFFGQGTRLTVV.